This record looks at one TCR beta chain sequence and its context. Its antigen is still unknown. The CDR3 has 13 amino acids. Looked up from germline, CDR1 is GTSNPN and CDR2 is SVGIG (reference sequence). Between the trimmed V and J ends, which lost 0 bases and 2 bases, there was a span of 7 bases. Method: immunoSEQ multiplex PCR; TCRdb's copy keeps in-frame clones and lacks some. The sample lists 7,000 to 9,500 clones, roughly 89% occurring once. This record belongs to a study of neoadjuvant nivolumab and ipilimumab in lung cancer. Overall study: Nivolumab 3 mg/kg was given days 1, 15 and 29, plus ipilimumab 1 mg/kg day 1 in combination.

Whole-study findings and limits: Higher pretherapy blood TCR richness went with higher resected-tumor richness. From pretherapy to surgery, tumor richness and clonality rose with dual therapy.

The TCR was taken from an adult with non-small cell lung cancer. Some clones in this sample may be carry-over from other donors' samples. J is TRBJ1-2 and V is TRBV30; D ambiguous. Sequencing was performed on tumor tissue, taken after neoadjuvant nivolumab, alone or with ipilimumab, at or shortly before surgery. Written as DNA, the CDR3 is TGTGCCTGGAGTGTATCTCTCAACTATGGCTACACCTTC. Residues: CAWSVSLNYGYTF.